This T cell receptor beta chain was recovered during a study of T cell responses to AZD1222 COVID-19 vaccine. Points from the study as a whole: Vaccination with two AZD1222 doses was followed by a rise in Spike-specific TCR breadth and depth. Researchers took repertoire samples only after the peak T cell response had come. Spike-wide coverage was observed for vaccine-associated CD4 TCRs, with dominant responses at 160-218 and 743-854. Per reports, nearly half of all spike-specific TCRs target regions that are unmutated in variants.

A word on this clone: The antigen is not known.

The germline V gene has CDR1 SGHDT and CDR2 YYEEEE. V lost 0 bases to trimming and J lost 11 bases, with 8 bases between them. CDR3 length equals 11 residues. Data came from immunoSEQ multiplex PCR; TCRdb stores just in-frame clones and leaves some out. The data hold about 92,000 clones, with roughly 93% observed a single time. Sequences were derived from peripheral blood, sampled on day 0 of AZD1222 vaccination. This chain joins TRBV5-6 and TRBJ1-1; D gene ambiguous. This TCR came from an adult in good health. The CDR3, as DNA: TGTGCCAGCAGCTTGGAAGGCTCGGCTTTCTTT. It encodes CASSLEGSAFF.